A selection of T cell receptor beta chains follows, all from one sample in a study of CD8 T cells in ankylosing spondylitis. TCRdb used MiXCR to reprocess the 5' RACE reads, holding one entry per CDR3 protein. The data contain approximately 260,000 distinct CDR3 sequences, 18% of them singletons. Sequences were obtained from blood, either unsorted or a sorted T cell fraction (not recorded which). These receptors were taken from a male donor with ankylosing spondylitis or in good health (not recorded which). CDR3s leave out the opening cysteine and the closing phenylalanine or tryptophan. Each record gives: J gene, V gene, CDR3 protein.

TRBJ2-7 TRBV4-2 ASSQDRGLAGDEQY
TRBJ2-7 TRBV4-1 ASSPRDRTYEQY
TRBJ1-1 TRBV6-5 ASSQTGMNTEAF
TRBJ1-4 TRBV5-1 ASSFPRELF
TRBJ2-2 TRBV6-2/TRBV6-3 ASQGGTSNHGETGELF
TRBJ2-7 TRBV5-1 ASSSGHDYEQY
TRBJ1-1 TRBV9 ASSVAPVGQVNTEAF
TRBJ2-3 TRBV7-2 ASRFTGTDTQY
TRBJ2-1 TRBV3-1 ASSARDRGYNEQF
TRBJ2-3 TRBV12-3/TRBV12-4 ASSPSLAGESTDTQY
TRBJ2-5 TRBV20-1 SASSVSKGETQY
TRBJ2-1 TRBV12-3/TRBV12-4 ASSLASGVVYNEQF
TRBJ2-6 TRBV6-1 ASSPQTGSGANVLT
TRBJ2-3 TRBV7-9 ASSLYRDVTDTQY
TRBJ2-1 TRBV20-1 SARDLAGPYNEQF
TRBJ2-1 TRBV5-1 ASSLEQSIEQF
TRBJ2-2 TRBV12-3/TRBV12-4 ASSLEGAAGELF
TRBJ1-1 TRBV7-8 ASSLASYTEAF
TRBJ2-7 TRBV6-1 ASRLGSEQY
TRBJ2-1 TRBV5-6 ASSYPYGTNEQF
TRBJ2-3 TRBV29-1 SVIESTDTQY
TRBJ1-4 TRBV6-5 ASCSDRRSQATNEKLF